Here is one T cell receptor beta chain with its context. Antigen specificity is unknown. A read error may account for a junction end that differs from germline. Time point indicated: pre-sensitization, week 0. Treatment: therapeutic diphenylcyclopropenone sensitization with weekly scalp DPC. The record originates from a study of human T cells and chemical hapten exposure. Study results and caveats: Donors in the study had alopecia, meaning their immune response may differ from healthy people's.

Germline V gene data show CDR1 as MNHEY and CDR2 as SVGEGT. The CDR3 totals 14 residues. Each CDR3 protein is one row after TCRdb ran MiXCR on the RACE reads. In the table there are 380,000 or so distinct CDR3 sequences, around 5.5% of which are singletons. This receptor was identified in a woman younger than 35 with alopecia areata. Some clones in this sample may be carry-over from other donors' samples. V and J are TRBV6-2 or TRBV6-3 and TRBJ1-2, with 7 nucleotides matching TRBD1. The specimen comprised whole blood, sampled in connection with sensitization to the hapten diphenylcyclopropenone (DPC). The CDR3 DNA reads TGTGCCAGCAGTTCCGGGACAGCCCTCTATGACTACACCTTC. The encoded protein is CASSSGTALYDYTF.